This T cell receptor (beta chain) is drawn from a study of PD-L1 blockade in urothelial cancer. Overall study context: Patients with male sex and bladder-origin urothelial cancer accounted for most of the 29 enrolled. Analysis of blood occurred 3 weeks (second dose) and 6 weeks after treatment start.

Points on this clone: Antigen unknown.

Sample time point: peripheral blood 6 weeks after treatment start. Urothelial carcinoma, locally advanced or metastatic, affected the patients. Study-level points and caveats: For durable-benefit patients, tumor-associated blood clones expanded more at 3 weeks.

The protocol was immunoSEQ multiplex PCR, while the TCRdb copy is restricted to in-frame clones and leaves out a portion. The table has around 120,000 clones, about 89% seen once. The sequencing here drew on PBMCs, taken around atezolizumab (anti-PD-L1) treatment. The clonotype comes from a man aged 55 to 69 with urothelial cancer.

The CDR3 protein is CASSRGLAGGPTDTQYF. The CDR3 DNA follows: TGTGCCAGTAGTCGTGGACTAGCGGGAGGGCCCACAGATACGCAGTATTTT. The chain joins TRBV19 to TRBJ2-3, with 15 bases fitting TRBD2. Trimming at V came to 5 bases and at J to 2 bases, leaving 5 bases not matched to a gene. Germline V gene lookup returns CDR1 LNHDA and CDR2 SQIVND (reference sequence). The CDR3 spans 17 residues.